This TCR beta chain emerged from a study of cytomegalovirus exposure and HLA in healthy donors (dated by TCRdb to 2016 to 2017). With respect to the entire study: According to an earlier analysis of 550 to 700 of the donors, about 180 million T cells yielded 90 million to 140 million unique TCR beta sequences and around 300 Gb of sequence data. Approximately 310 gigabases of sequencing data and roughly 90 million unique TCR sequences were included in an early release covering roughly 600 HLA-typed donors. The genetic ancestry cluster associated with self-reported Caucasian donors included 81% of the roughly 400 genotyped donors. The study aimed to test whether cataloging public T cell receptors could reveal signatures of past pathogen exposure. The study profiled the T cell repertoires of fewer than 850 subjects by immunosequencing and related them to cytomegalovirus serostatus. Along with the approximately 700-subject first cohort, a separate validation cohort of over a hundred different subjects was used. The study combined high-throughput TCR immunosequencing, statistical association of individual TCRs with disease status, and machine learning to predict cytomegalovirus infection status. A later analysis re-analyzed previously published TCR beta repertoires from about 600 donors and added high-resolution HLA genotyping to study TCR occurrence patterns. Rather than using new phenotypic data, the later analysis identified candidate immune exposures from TCR beta sequences and from how often those sequences occurred across donors. In an earlier analysis of over 550 of the donors, high-throughput TCR beta sequencing was used to judge whether each TCR beta V gene segment behaved as functional or pseudogenic. Donor age, sex, ethnicity and CMV serostatus were compiled together with the repertoire data. In a later genetic analysis, genome-wide SNP genotypes for about 65% of the roughly 670 donors were used, and that subset was treated as a discovery cohort. Every discovery cohort repertoire had been produced on one sequencing platform. HLA typing covered class I and class II loci at four-digit resolution. The number of donors typed differed by locus, with about 629-630 for A, B, C, DRB1 and DQB1, around 500 for DQA1, nearly 610 for DPA1, and 472 for DPB1. About 5 DR-DQ haplotypes were handled as single units for association and clustering, since linkage in the cohort was strong. Among under 450 genotyped donors of the cohort, an average of 235,054 unique TCR beta nucleotide sequences were sequenced per donor, around 20% of them non-productive.

Between the V and J ends, shortened by 5 bases and 4 bases respectively, the junction contains 15 bases. Measured from the cysteine to the phenylalanine, the CDR3 is 15 residues long. Only the CDR3 DNA stays, 45 bases, in frame from base 1. As encoded in the germline V gene (reference sequence), CDR1 is MNHEY while CDR2 is SMNVEV. Libraries were made using the immunoSEQ multiplex PCR assay. For the multiplex PCR, a mixture combining 60 forward primers for TCR Vbeta segments and 13 reverse primers for TCR Jbeta segments was used. The CDR3 region of rearranged TCR beta genes was amplified from genomic DNA by a multiplex PCR assay. Amplified TCR beta libraries were sequenced as 87-base-pair reads on the Illumina HiSeq System. Per the original workflow: A later analysis counted around 72 million unique TCR beta chains across the 666 repertoires, and some 11 million of these chains were shared by at least two donors. A nearest-neighbor algorithm error-corrected the raw reads and collapsed the reads into unique sequences, merging closely related sequences to remove PCR and sequencing errors. Alignment of CDR3 sequences to IMGT reference sequences was used to assign V, D and J gene segments. For a sequence to be retained, a match of at least six nucleotides was required to both a V gene segment and a J gene segment. Rearrangements were classified as productive when the CDR3 lacked stop codons and remained in frame with V and J, and all other rearrangements were classified as non-productive. CDR3 was defined according to IMGT convention as the region running from the second conserved V-encoded cysteine to the conserved J-encoded phenylalanine. In an earlier analysis of around 570 of the donors, sequences lacking an unambiguous match to a single V gene segment were excluded. An earlier analysis of around 600 of the donors classified V segments as functional when productive rearrangements were above 56.7% and as segregating when the standard deviation between donors was above 5%. A statistical classification framework was developed to diagnose cytomegalovirus status using the catalog of TCR beta chain sequences. In a later analysis, TCR nucleotide sequences were compared against IMGT/GENE-DB human TR gene sequences so that V and J genes could be assigned. A later analysis assigned CDR3 sequences and most-parsimonious VDJ recombination scenarios with the TCRdist pipeline. In a later analysis, every TCR beta chain was defined by the combination of its CDR3 amino acid sequence and its V-gene family, and reads without a unique V-gene family were dropped. A later analysis removed 500 to 650 highly shared, low-generation-probability nucleotide sequences to deal with suspected cross-contamination and a sequencing artifact. For each public chain, a later analysis derived a clonal expansion index from normalized ranks of inferred template counts within each repertoire. A later analysis computed generation probabilities with a VDJ recombination model fitted to out-of-frame rearrangements, and checked the results against IGoR. In a later analysis, hypergeometric tests were used to score TCR-TCR, TCR-HLA and TCR-CMV co-occurrence, with a repertoire-size bias correction applied to TCR pairs. A later analysis estimated false discovery rates by permuting HLA or CMV assignments 20 times. In a later analysis, co-occurring TCRs were grouped using DBSCAN, and TCRdist sequence similarity was added for clustering within HLA-allele-positive subsets. Co-occurrence clustering excluded repertoires with fewer than 30,000 or more than 120,000 public chains, plus five with anomalous nucleotide sharing. Not all clones reach the TCRdb copy of this immuneACCESS table, which keeps in-frame sequences only. Checked studies attribute under half of the gap to unresolved V genes and leave the rest unexplained. Clonal size and the V and J genes are those of that table, whereas D and trimming came from the DNA. Across this sample there are about 160,000 clones, with 80% seen only once. About a tenth of the sample comes from the top ten.

On this clone: This receptor's antigen is unknown. Base qualities are missing; no much larger clone stands one base away.

The cohort consisted of 670 or so healthy bone marrow donors. Cohort members were all nominally healthy when sampled, although unrecorded immune exposures were likely present. The donor was CMV seropositive and belonged to the group of about 290 seropositive cohort members. A peripheral blood sample was provided by each donor, and peripheral blood mononuclear cells were used for TCR beta sequencing. Genomic DNA extraction from the blood cell samples was performed with the Qiagen DNeasy Blood Extraction Kit. What the work shows at the level of the full study, not this receptor alone: A cluster of highly shared sequence variants was judged likely to be a technical artifact of the sequencing pipeline. An association between a missense DCLRE1C variant and V-gene and J-gene trimming of TCR beta chains was found in a later genetic analysis and replicated in an independent cohort. The study listed over 150 TCR beta chains as associated with cytomegalovirus. The classifier was reported to diagnose cytomegalovirus status with high specificity and sensitivity in both the original and validation cohorts. In an earlier analysis of 587 of the donors, most TCR beta V segments appeared in productive rearrangements about 87% or about 30% of the time, broadly matching IMGT annotations. In a later analysis, HLA-associated TCR beta chains were found to be more clonally expanded and to have lower generation probabilities than equally common non-associated chains. Most TCR sequences were seen in very few donors, while some public TCRs were found in many individuals. HLA typing was unavailable for some donors at each locus, so association tests used only the typed subset. A later genetic analysis reported fewer N-insertions in productive TCRs among donors in an Asian-associated ancestry cluster than the approximately 700-donor mean. A further reported finding was that TCR beta sequences accurately predicted the HLA-A and HLA-B alleles for most subjects in the first cohort. A later analysis found that most CMV-associated TCR beta chains appeared HLA-restricted, with HLA associations seemingly driven largely by CMV exposure. Immune exposure information for the cohort was limited to CMV serostatus. The authors suggested that the approach could potentially be extended to other disease states and immunological phenotypes. In a later analysis, the rate of TCR association differed among HLA loci, with DRB1 alleles having the most associated TCRs and HLA-C alleles having the fewest. A few of the identified cytomegalovirus-associated TCR beta chains were confirmed in vitro to be specific for cytomegalovirus antigens. The 87-base-pair reads could not distinguish some IMGT-functional V segments, including TRBV6-2 and TRBV6-3, so those segments were excluded. Several of the top co-occurrence clusters appeared to be linked to parvovirus B19, influenza, CMV and Epstein-Barr virus, according to a later analysis. Linkage disequilibrium might explain the correlated functional status among segregating V segments, but an unknown experimental factor could not be excluded. Sequencing depth was assumed to be roughly uniform across donors in the presence/absence analyses, though that assumption may not hold. Specific HLA alleles were associated with roughly 17,000 TCR beta sequences at a false discovery rate of 0.05 in a later analysis. Because counts were too low, seventeen rarely observed V segments, including chromosome 9 orphons, were excluded from the earlier analysis of 587 of the donors. When HLA alleles, especially DR and DQ, strongly co-occurred, TCR associations were difficult to assign to individual alleles. Only TCR beta chains were sequenced in this cohort, and the absence of alpha or paired-chain data limited detectable features.

The TCR originated in a man younger than 30 in good health and CMV-seropositive. The sequenced material came from PBMCs. The sequence links TRBV27 to TRBJ2-1; the D gene assignment is ambiguous. The CDR3: CASSPSWQVYNEQFF. The DNA sequence follows: TGTGCCAGCAGTCCCTCGTGGCAGGTATACAATGAGCAGTTCTTC.